This T cell receptor (beta chain) was observed in a study of shared clonotypes between healthy human individuals. Produced via immunoSEQ multiplex PCR; TCRdb's table is partial and in-frame only. The repertoire includes a few million clones, over 85% of them detected once, and 1.5% to 2% sits in the top ten. Selected positively for CCR7 and CD45RO-negative, naive CD8 cells excluded terminally differentiated effector memory CD45RA+ cells. This TCR derives from a man younger than 30 in good health. Some clones in this sample may be carry-over from other donors' samples. The material sequenced was naive CD8+ T cells from PBMCs.

CDR3 nucleotides: TGCGCCAGTGGCATACGGGACAGCACCTCTGGGGCCAACGTCCTGACTTTC. Protein product: CASGIRDSTSGANVLTF. This chain joins TRBV4-1 and TRBJ2-6, with TRBD1 matching over 7 bases. Germline V gives CDR1 MGHRA, CDR2 YSYEKL. The V gene end was trimmed by 9 bases and the J gene end by 0 bases; junction bases not matched to a gene: 11. The CDR3 has 17 amino acids.